This TCR beta chain was profiled in a study of blood T cell repertoires in COVID-19. Study at large: COVID-19 samples from acute and convalescent phases originated in the United States, Italy and Spain. The analysed material was cDNA or gDNA that came from T cells, B-cell-depleted T cells, or PBMCs.

Original data processing: Amplification with reference gene primers provided the estimates of nucleated cell counts. Method: immunoSEQ multiplex PCR; TCRdb's copy keeps in-frame clones and lacks some. That table supplies the V and J calls and clone size; D and trimming were determined from the DNA. The table shows about 70,000 clones, with 86% occurring only once. The V segment lost 5 bases and the J segment 5 bases; nucleotides outside the gene matches: 5. Germline V gene sequence: CDR1 SSHAT, CDR2 FNYEAQ (reference sequence). This CDR3 contains 15 residues. This receptor was taken from a human donor in a cohort sampled during active COVID-19. Material: peripheral blood. This rearrangement joins TRBV7-7 to TRBJ2-3; 12 positions agree with TRBD2. CDR3 bases: TGTGCCAGCAGCCCTGGACTAGCGGGGATAGATACGCAGTATTTT. Translated: CASSPGLAGIDTQYF.